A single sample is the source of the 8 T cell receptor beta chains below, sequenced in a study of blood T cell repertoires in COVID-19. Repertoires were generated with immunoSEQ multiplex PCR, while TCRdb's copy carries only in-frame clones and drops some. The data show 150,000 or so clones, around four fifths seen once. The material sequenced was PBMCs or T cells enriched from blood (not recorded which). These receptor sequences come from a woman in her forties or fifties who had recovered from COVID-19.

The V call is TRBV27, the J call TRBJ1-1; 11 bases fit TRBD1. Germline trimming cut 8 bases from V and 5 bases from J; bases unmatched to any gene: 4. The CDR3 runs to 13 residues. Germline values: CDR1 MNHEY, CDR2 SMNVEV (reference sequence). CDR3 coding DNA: TGTGCCAGCCGAGGACAGGGGGCGACTGAAGCTTTCTTT. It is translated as CASRGQGATEAFF.

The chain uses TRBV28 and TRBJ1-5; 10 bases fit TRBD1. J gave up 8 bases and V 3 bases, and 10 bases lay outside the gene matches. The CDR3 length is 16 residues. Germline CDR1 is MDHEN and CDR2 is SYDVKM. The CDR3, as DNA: TGTGCCAGCAGTTTGCGACAGGGGGCAGGTAGTAAGCCCCAGCATTTT. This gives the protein CASSLRQGAGSKPQHF.

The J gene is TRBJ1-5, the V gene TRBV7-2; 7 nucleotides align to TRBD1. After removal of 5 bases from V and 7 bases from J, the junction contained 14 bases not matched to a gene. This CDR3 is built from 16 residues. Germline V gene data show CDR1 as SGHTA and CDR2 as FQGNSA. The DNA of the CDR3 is TGTGCCAGCAGCGATCGGGGAGACAGGGAATACCAGCCCCAGCATTTT. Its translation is CASSDRGDREYQPQHF.

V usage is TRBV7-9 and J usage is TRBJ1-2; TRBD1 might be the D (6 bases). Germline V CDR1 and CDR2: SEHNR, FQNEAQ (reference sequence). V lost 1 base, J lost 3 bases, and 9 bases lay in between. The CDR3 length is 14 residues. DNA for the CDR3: TGTGCCAGCAGCTTAGAATCAGGGGACTATGGCTACACCTTC. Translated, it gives CASSLESGDYGYTF.

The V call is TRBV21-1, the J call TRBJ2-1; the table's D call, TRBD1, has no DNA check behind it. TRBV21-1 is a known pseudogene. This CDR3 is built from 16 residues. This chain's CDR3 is CASSKSLDSTGNEQFF. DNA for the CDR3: TGTGCCAGCAGCAAATCCTTGGACAGCACGGGGAATGAGCAGTTCTTC.

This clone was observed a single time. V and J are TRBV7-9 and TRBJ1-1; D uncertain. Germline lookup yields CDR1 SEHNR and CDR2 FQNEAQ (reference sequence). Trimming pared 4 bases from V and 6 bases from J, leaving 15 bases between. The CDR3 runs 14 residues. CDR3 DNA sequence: TGTGCCAGCAGCTCCAAGGCGGGGTTCGCTGAAGCTTTCTTT. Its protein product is CASSSKAGFAEAFF.

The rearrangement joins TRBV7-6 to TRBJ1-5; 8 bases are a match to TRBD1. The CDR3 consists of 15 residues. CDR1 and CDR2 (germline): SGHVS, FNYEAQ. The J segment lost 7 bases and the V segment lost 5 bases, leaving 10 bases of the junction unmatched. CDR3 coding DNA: TGTGCCAGCAGCGCATTTGGACAGGGAGGCCAGCCCCAGCATTTT. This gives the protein CASSAFGQGGQPQHF.

CDR3 loop: CASSLGRGREETQYF. CDR3 DNA: TGTGCCAGCAGCTTGGGGAGAGGGCGGGAAGAGACCCAGTACTTC. The chain uses TRBV5-6 and TRBJ2-5, with a possible D match to TRBD2 (5 bases). This CDR3 has 15 amino acids. V lost 0 bases and J 3 bases, leaving 12 bases between the germline ends. Looked up from germline, CDR1 is SGHDT and CDR2 is YYEEEE.